These T cell receptor beta chains were read from a single sample in a study of Ad26.COV2.S vaccination and SARS-CoV-2 variants. Libraries were prepared by immunoSEQ multiplex PCR; TCRdb keeps only in-frame clonotypes and omits some of them. The table has a few hundred thousand clones, 90% seen once. This specimen consisted of peripheral blood, obtained in a trial of Ad26.COV2.S vaccine versus placebo. These receptors came from a person between 18 and 65 years old who received the Ad26.COV2.S COVID-19 vaccine or a placebo. Both conserved end residues are part of each CDR3. D genes are given only for firm matches. Only part of the rows carry a size: once, few, many, or a class if the clone is expanded.

v_call	j_call	clone_size	d_call	cdr3_aa	cdr3_nt
TRBV9	TRBJ2-5	.	.	CASSVGQPAPQETQYF	TGTGCCAGCAGCGTCGGACAGCCAGCACCTCAAGAGACCCAGTACTTC
TRBV3-1/TRBV3-2	TRBJ1-2	.	.	CASSRATGGGYTF	TGTGCCAGCAGCCGGGCAACGGGGGGCGGCTACACCTTC
TRBV10-3	TRBJ2-7	.	.	CAISELGVPERELDEQYF	TGTGCCATCAGTGAGTTGGGAGTCCCTGAACGGGAGCTCGACGAGCAGTACTTC
TRBV13	TRBJ2-7	.	.	CASSLVGRHYEQYF	TGTGCCAGCAGCTTGGTCGGGAGACACTACGAGCAGTACTTC
TRBV21-1	TRBJ2-3	.	.	CASSKEQEGINEEDTQYF	TGTGCCAGCAGCAAAGAGCAGGAGGGGATCAATGAGGAAGATACGCAGTATTTT
TRBV11-2	TRBJ2-1	.	.	CASSLDAEEQFF	TGTGCCAGCAGCTTAGATGCGGAGGAGCAGTTCTTC
TRBV6-5	TRBJ2-7	.	.	CASSPLYEQYF	TGTGCCAGCAGTCCCCTCTACGAGCAGTACTTC
TRBV27	TRBJ2-1	.	TRBD2	CASSRPGFSGSHEQFF	TGTGCCAGCAGTCGCCCCGGTTTTAGCGGGAGTCATGAGCAGTTCTTC
TRBV6-6	TRBJ2-1	.	.	CASSYSGQYNEQFF	TGTGCCAGCAGTTACTCTGGGCAGTACAATGAGCAGTTCTTC
TRBV11-3	TRBJ2-4	.	.	CASSFIAVEYIQYF	TGTGCCAGCAGCTTCATAGCGGTTGAATACATTCAGTACTTC
TRBV5-1	TRBJ2-2	.	.	CASSPSPVSGTGELFF	TGCGCCAGCAGCCCCTCCCCCGTCTCAGGCACCGGGGAGCTGTTTTTT
TRBV19	TRBJ2-5	once	.	CASTGALWETQYF	TGTGCCAGCACGGGCGCCCTTTGGGAGACCCAGTACTTC
TRBV3-1/TRBV3-2	TRBJ1-5	.	.	CASSQGGSRNQPQHF	TGTGCCAGCAGCCAAGGAGGGAGCCGCAATCAGCCCCAGCATTTT
TRBV24-1	TRBJ2-7	.	TRBD1	CATSRDRDGEQYF	TGTGCCACCAGTAGGGACAGGGACGGCGAGCAGTACTTC
TRBV12-3/TRBV12-4	TRBJ2-2	.	.	CASTPNLGELFF	TGTGCCAGCACCCCCAACCTCGGGGAGCTGTTTTTT
TRBV2	TRBJ2-3	.	TRBD2	CASSLASGRAGTDTQYF	TGTGCCAGCAGTCTGGCTAGCGGGAGGGCCGGCACAGATACGCAGTATTTT
TRBV7-9	TRBJ2-2	.	TRBD2	CASSRMGHSSGGAGELFF	TGTGCCAGCAGCCGAATGGGGCATTCTAGCGGAGGGGCCGGGGAGCTGTTTTTT
TRBV27	TRBJ1-1	.	.	CASARTSRTEAFF	TGTGCCAGCGCCAGGACGTCGCGCACTGAAGCTTTCTTT
TRBV7-9	TRBJ1-2	.	.	CASSTSGQRGYTF	TGTGCCAGCAGCACCAGTGGGCAGCGGGGCTACACCTTC
TRBV5-8	TRBJ1-6	.	.	CASSLRASPLHF	TGTGCCAGCAGCTTGCGGGCTTCACCCCTCCACTTT
TRBV5-4	TRBJ2-5	.	TRBD1	CASRALDRPETQYF	TGTGCCAGCAGAGCCTTGGACAGGCCTGAGACCCAGTACTTC
TRBV18	TRBJ2-3	.	.	CASSPPNDWTKSTDTQYF	TGTGCCAGCTCACCTCCCAACGACTGGACGAAAAGCACAGATACGCAGTATTTT
TRBV5-4	TRBJ2-1	.	.	CASSLGGSVDEQFF	TGTGCCAGCAGCTTGGGGGGTAGCGTCGATGAGCAGTTCTTC
TRBV15	TRBJ1-4	.	TRBD1	CATSRRGRINEKLFF	TGTGCCACCAGCAGGAGGGGGCGAATTAATGAAAAACTGTTTTTT
TRBV24-1	TRBJ2-3	.	TRBD2	CATSVPSGRADTQYF	TGTGCCACCAGTGTGCCTAGCGGGAGGGCAGATACGCAGTATTTT
TRBV4-3	TRBJ2-5	.	.	CASSQVRGPETQYF	TGCGCCAGCAGCCAAGTGCGGGGCCCAGAGACCCAGTACTTC
TRBV6-5	TRBJ1-5	.	TRBD1	CASSYSQGAGQPQHF	TGTGCCAGCAGTTACTCTCAGGGGGCAGGTCAGCCCCAGCATTTT
TRBV3-1/TRBV3-2	TRBJ2-7	.	.	CASRKDGGTYEQYF	TGTGCCAGCAGGAAGGATGGGGGAACCTACGAGCAGTACTTC
TRBV5-1	TRBJ1-2	few	.	CASRAGVTNYGYTF	TGCGCCAGCAGGGCCGGGGTGACTAACTATGGCTACACCTTC
TRBV5-1	TRBJ2-1	.	.	CASSLRGGNEQFF	TGCGCCAGCAGCTTGAGGGGGGGCAATGAGCAGTTCTTC
TRBV11-2	TRBJ2-3	.	.	CASSLVQEDTQYF	TGTGCCAGCAGCTTAGTTCAGGAAGATACGCAGTATTTT
TRBV7-6	TRBJ2-1	.	TRBD2	CASSLVGGAGNEQFF	TGTGCCAGCAGCTTAGTGGGAGGGGCCGGCAATGAGCAGTTCTTC
TRBV4-1	TRBJ2-2	.	.	CASSQDRAWAGELFF	TGCGCCAGCAGCCAAGATCGCGCCTGGGCCGGGGAGCTGTTTTTT
TRBV7-2	TRBJ1-2	.	.	CASSLQGEDYGYTF	TGTGCCAGCAGCTTACAGGGCGAAGACTATGGCTACACCTTC
TRBV11-2	TRBJ2-2	.	.	CASSLIANTGELFF	TGTGCCAGCAGCTTAATTGCGAACACCGGGGAGCTGTTTTTT
TRBV2	TRBJ2-1	.	.	CASSSPGRGEGEQFF	TGTGCCAGCAGTTCCCCCGGGCGGGGAGAGGGTGAGCAGTTCTTC
TRBV3-1/TRBV3-2	TRBJ1-6	.	.	CASSQIQGRFSPLHF	TGTGCCAGCAGCCAAATCCAGGGAAGATTTTCACCCCTCCACTTT
TRBV30	TRBJ1-3	.	.	CAWSDDGSGNTIYF	TGTGCCTGGAGTGACGACGGCTCTGGAAACACCATATATTTT
TRBV6-5	TRBJ2-7	.	TRBD2	CASSRLAGGTEQYF	TGTGCCAGCAGTAGACTAGCGGGAGGTACGGAGCAGTACTTC
TRBV7-8	TRBJ2-1	.	TRBD2	CASSLLSMGLAGGSDNEQFF	TGTGCCAGCAGCTTATTATCCATGGGGCTAGCGGGAGGGTCAGACAATGAGCAGTTCTTC
TRBV30	TRBJ1-1	.	.	CAWSFRGRVLMNTEAFF	TGTGCCTGGAGTTTCCGGGGTAGGGTTTTGATGAACACTGAAGCTTTCTTT
TRBV5-1	TRBJ2-2	.	.	CASSLAGHTGELFF	TGCGCCAGCAGCTTGGCGGGGCATACCGGGGAGCTGTTTTTT
TRBV6-2/TRBV6-3	TRBJ1-1	.	TRBD1	CASSRTGFTEAFF	TGTGCCAGCAGTAGGACAGGGTTCACTGAAGCTTTCTTT
TRBV6-1	TRBJ1-5	.	.	CASTERPDQPQHF	TGTGCCAGCACGGAGAGACCCGATCAGCCCCAGCATTTT
TRBV4-3	TRBJ2-3	once	TRBD2	CASSQGWGGGTDTQYF	TGCGCCAGCAGCCAAGGATGGGGGGGAGGCACAGATACGCAGTATTTT
TRBV5-5	TRBJ2-5	.	TRBD1	CASSWWTGNQETQYF	TGTGCCAGCAGCTGGTGGACAGGGAACCAAGAGACCCAGTACTTC
TRBV27	TRBJ2-2	.	.	CASSLLNTGELFF	TGTGCCAGCAGTTTACTCAACACCGGGGAGCTGTTTTTT
TRBV21-1	TRBJ1-1	.	.	CASSKVKIGGRNTEAFF	TGTGCCAGCAGCAAAGTCAAGATCGGGGGGCGGAACACTGAAGCTTTCTTT
TRBV7-3	TRBJ1-1	.	.	CASSLGPDTEAFF	TGTGCCAGCAGCTTAGGGCCGGACACTGAAGCTTTCTTT
TRBV12-5	TRBJ2-1	.	TRBD1	CASGEGQGYYNEQFF	TGTGCTAGTGGTGAGGGACAGGGATATTACAATGAGCAGTTCTTC
TRBV27	TRBJ2-7	.	.	CASSLSTFYEQYF	TGTGCCAGCAGTTTATCGACTTTCTACGAGCAGTACTTC
TRBV30	TRBJ2-3	.	TRBD2	CAWSAPPGTSGIPDTQYF	TGTGCCTGGAGTGCTCCCCCCGGGACTAGCGGGATCCCAGATACGCAGTATTTT
TRBV6-6	TRBJ1-1	.	.	CASIPQGPNTEAFF	TGTGCCAGCATCCCACAGGGACCCAACACTGAAGCTTTCTTT
TRBV29-1	TRBJ2-3	.	.	CSVAARFTDTQYF	TGCAGCGTTGCCGCAAGATTCACAGATACGCAGTATTTT
TRBV5-4	TRBJ2-3	.	.	CASNEVPTDTQYF	TGTGCCAGCAACGAAGTCCCCACAGATACGCAGTATTTT
TRBV18	TRBJ2-1	.	TRBD1	CASSSGGSSYNEQFF	TGTGCCAGCTCATCAGGGGGAAGCTCCTACAATGAGCAGTTCTTC
TRBV2	TRBJ2-1	.	.	CASSVPAGQYNEQFF	TGTGCCAGCAGTGTACCGGCAGGGCAGTACAATGAGCAGTTCTTC